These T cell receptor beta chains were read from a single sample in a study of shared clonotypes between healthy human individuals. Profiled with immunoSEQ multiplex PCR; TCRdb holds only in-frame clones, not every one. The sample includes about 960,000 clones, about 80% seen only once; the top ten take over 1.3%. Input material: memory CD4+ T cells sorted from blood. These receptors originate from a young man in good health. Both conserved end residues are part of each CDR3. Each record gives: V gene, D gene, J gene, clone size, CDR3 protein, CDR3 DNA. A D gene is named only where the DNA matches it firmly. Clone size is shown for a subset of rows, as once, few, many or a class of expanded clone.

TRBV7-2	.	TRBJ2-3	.	CASSLGADSTDTQYF	TGTGCCAGCAGCTTGGGGGCAGATAGCACAGATACGCAGTATTTT
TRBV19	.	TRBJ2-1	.	CASSKLVYNEQFF	TGTGCCAGTAGTAAGTTAGTCTACAATGAGCAGTTCTTC
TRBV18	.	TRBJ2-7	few	CASSPPEGTENSYEQYF	TGTGCCAGCTCACCGCCCGAGGGCACGGAGAACTCCTACGAGCAGTACTTC
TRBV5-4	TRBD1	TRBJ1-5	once	CASSLQGANQPQHF	TGTGCCAGCAGCTTACAGGGGGCAAATCAGCCCCAGCATTTT
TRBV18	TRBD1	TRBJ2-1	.	CASSPPGPTRPGTDWDEQFF	TGTGCCAGCTCACCACCGGGCCCCACCCGTCCCGGGACAGATTGGGATGAGCAGTTCTTC
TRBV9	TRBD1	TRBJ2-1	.	CASSVAGRGLNEQFF	TGTGCCAGCAGCGTAGCAGGCAGGGGGCTCAATGAGCAGTTCTTC
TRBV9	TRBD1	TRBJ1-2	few	CASSGYPGQGTYGYGYTF	TGTGCCAGCAGCGGATACCCGGGACAGGGGACTTATGGCTATGGCTACACCTTC
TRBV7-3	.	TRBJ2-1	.	CASSLGHPGSYEQFF	TGTGCCAGCAGCTTAGGCCATCCTGGGAGCTATGAGCAGTTCTTC
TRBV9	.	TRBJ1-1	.	CASSGQGKGAEAFF	TGTGCCAGCAGCGGGCAGGGGAAAGGCGCTGAAGCTTTCTTT
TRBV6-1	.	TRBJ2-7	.	CASSEVGGYEQYF	TGTGCCAGCAGTGAAGTTGGCGGCTACGAGCAGTACTTC
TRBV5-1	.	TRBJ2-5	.	CASSLAGETQYF	TGCGCCAGCAGCTTGGCGGGCGAGACCCAGTACTTC
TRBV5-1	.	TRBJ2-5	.	CASSLAGQGETQYF	TGCGCCAGCAGCTTGGCCGGGCAGGGGGAGACCCAGTACTTC
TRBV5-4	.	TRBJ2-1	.	CASRDPTNNEQFF	TGTGCCTCCAGGGACCCTACTAACAATGAGCAGTTCTTC
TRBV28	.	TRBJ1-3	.	CASSFGGIGNTIYF	TGTGCCAGCAGTTTCGGGGGTATAGGAAACACCATATATTTT
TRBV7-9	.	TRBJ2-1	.	CASSLASFYNEQFF	TGTGCCAGCAGCTTAGCCTCGTTTTACAATGAGCAGTTCTTC
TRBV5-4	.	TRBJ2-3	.	CASSSDGGGTDTQYF	TGTGCCAGCAGCTCCGACGGAGGAGGCACAGATACGCAGTATTTT
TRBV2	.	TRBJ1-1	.	CASGYSGNTEAFF	TGTGCCAGCGGATACAGTGGGAACACTGAAGCTTTCTTT
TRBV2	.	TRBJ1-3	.	CASSEAQGGNTIYF	TGTGCCAGCAGTGAAGCTCAAGGGGGAAACACCATATATTTT
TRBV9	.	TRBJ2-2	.	CASSVDIGELFF	TGTGCCAGCAGCGTAGATATCGGGGAGCTGTTTTTT
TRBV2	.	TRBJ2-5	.	CASSWTVQETQYF	TGTGCCAGCAGCTGGACAGTCCAAGAGACCCAGTACTTC
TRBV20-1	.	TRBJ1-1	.	CSAQGSTEAFF	TGCAGTGCGCAGGGAAGCACTGAAGCTTTCTTT
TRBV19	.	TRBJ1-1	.	CASTSFYGKNTEAFF	TGTGCCAGTACCTCTTTCTACGGCAAGAACACTGAAGCTTTCTTT
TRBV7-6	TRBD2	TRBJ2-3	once	CASSLVAGAKTDTQYF	TGTGCCAGCAGCTTGGTAGCGGGGGCCAAAACAGATACGCAGTATTTT
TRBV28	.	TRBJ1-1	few	CASRSGPEAFF	TGTGCCAGCAGGTCGGGCCCTGAAGCTTTCTTT
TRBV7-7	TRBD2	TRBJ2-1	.	CASSAGLAHYNEQFF	TGTGCTAGCAGCGCGGGACTAGCGCACTACAATGAGCAGTTCTTC
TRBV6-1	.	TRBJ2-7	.	CASSESYGPYEQYF	TGTGCCAGCAGTGAATCCTACGGACCCTACGAGCAGTACTTC
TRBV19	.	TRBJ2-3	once	CASSYNGPPAIGADTQYF	TGTGCCAGTAGTTATAACGGGCCCCCAGCGATCGGGGCAGATACGCAGTATTTT
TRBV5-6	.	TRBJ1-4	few	CASSLGQNEKLFF	TGTGCCAGCAGCTTGGGGCAGAATGAAAAACTGTTTTTT
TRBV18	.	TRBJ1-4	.	CASSPTPVGGTNEKLFF	TGTGCCAGCTCACCTACTCCAGTAGGGGGGACTAATGAAAAACTGTTTTTT